Listed here are 9 T cell receptor beta chains from one sample, sequenced in a study of OX40 agonist ivuxolimab in advanced cancers. Profiled with immunoSEQ multiplex PCR; TCRdb holds only in-frame clones, not every one. Of about 46,000 clones in the sample, 70% to 85% are singletons; the top ten hold about 1.8%. Sequencing was performed on CD4+ or CD8+ T cells sorted from blood, taken in a trial of the OX40 agonist ivuxolimab. The origin of the receptors is an adult with an advanced solid tumor such as melanoma, head and neck, liver or kidney cancer.

The chain combines TRBV6-6 with TRBJ2-5; no firm D call. Germline values: CDR1 MNHNY, CDR2 SVGAGI (reference sequence). V was shortened by 4 bases and J by 1 base, with 13 bases between the two germline ends. The CDR3 has 15 residues. CDR3 sequence: CASSSPVGVQETQYF. The CDR3 nucleotides read TGTGCCAGCAGTTCTCCGGTCGGAGTCCAAGAGACCCAGTACTTC.

The chain carries TRBV6-5 and TRBJ1-2, with unresolved D. Germline loops: CDR1 MNHEY, CDR2 SVGAGI. V was clipped by 1 base and J by 5 bases, with 11 bases between them. This CDR3 is 14 amino acids long. CDR3 DNA: TGTGCCAGCAGTTACTTCGGTTCCGATTATGGCTACACCTTC. Protein sequence: CASSYFGSDYGYTF.

This chain joins TRBV5-1 and TRBJ2-1; 10 positions match TRBD1. The CDR3 loop spans 15 amino acids. Germline CDR1 SGHRS, CDR2 YFSETQ. Losses at the gene ends were 4 bases for V and 5 bases for J; bases not matched to a gene: 6. CDR3: CASSPRQGANNEQFF. The CDR3 bases are TGCGCCAGCAGCCCCCGACAGGGGGCTAACAATGAGCAGTTCTTC. The variable domain in full, completed from reference TRBV5-1 and TRBJ2-1, reads KAGVTQTPRYLIKTRGQQVTLSCSPISGHRSVSWYQQTPGQGLQFLFEYFSETQRNKGNFPGRFSGRQFSNSRSEMNVSTLELGDSALYLCASSPRQGANNEQFFGPGTRLTVL.

The chain has TRBV4-1 and TRBJ1-2, with D uncertain. Trimming pared 0 bases from V and 2 bases from J, leaving 10 bases between. This CDR3 is 15 amino acids long. The germline gives CDR1 MGHRA, CDR2 YSYEKL. CDR3 in DNA: TGCGCCAGCAGCCAAGAGACCCTTGGGAACTATGGCTACACCTTC. Amino acid sequence: CASSQETLGNYGYTF.

This chain joins TRBV7-8 and TRBJ2-7, with D possibly matching TRBD1 (6 bases). This CDR3 comprises 14 residues. V was cut by 6 bases and J by 4 bases, with 16 bases left in between. Germline-derived CDR1 and CDR2 are SGHVS and FQNEAQ. The CDR3 protein is CASSRSGGAYEQYF. The CDR3 nucleotides are TGTGCCAGCAGTCGTTCTGGGGGCGCGTACGAGCAGTACTTC.

Judged by abundance, this clone is medium-sized. The CDR3 nucleotides read TGTGCCAGCAGCTCCCCTTCGACTCAACCGGACACCATATATTTT. It yields the protein CASSSPSTQPDTIYF. The chain links TRBV7-2 to TRBJ1-3; D unresolved. This CDR3 has 15 residues. Germline lookup yields CDR1 SGHTA and CDR2 FQGNSA. Between the trimmed V and J ends, which lost 4 bases and 8 bases, there was a span of 18 bases. Using reference TRBV7-2 and TRBJ1-3 for the parts outside the CDR3, the full variable domain is GAGVSQSPSNKVTEKGKDVELRCDPISGHTALYWYRQSLGQGLEFLIYFQGNSAPDKSGLPSDRFSAERTGGSVSTLTIQRTQQEDSAVYLCASSSPSTQPDTIYFGEGSWLTVV.

The rearrangement links TRBV20-1 to TRBJ1-2; D not certain. Per germline, CDR1 DFQATT and CDR2 SNEGSKA (reference sequence). There are 11 residues in the CDR3. Deletions cut 6 bases from V and 8 bases from J, with 13 bases between. For the CDR3, the DNA is TGCAGTGCGACCGACGGAGGGGGCTACACCTTC. Its protein is CSATDGGGYTF.

This chain connects TRBV4-2 to TRBJ2-6; D call uncertain. The CDR3 contains 18 residues. Trimming stripped 0 bases from V and 0 bases from J, with 12 bases between. Germline loops: CDR1 LGHNA, CDR2 YNFKEQ. CDR3 sequence reads: CASSQDRNSRSGANVLTF. CDR3 coding DNA: TGTGCCAGCAGCCAAGATCGTAACAGCCGCTCTGGGGCCAACGTCCTGACTTTC.

The V call is TRBV4-3, the J call TRBJ1-2; TRBD1 is a possible D gene (6 bases). Germline CDR1 is LGHNA and CDR2 is YSLEER. CDR3 length: 15 amino acids. With 1 base removed from V and 8 bases from J, the gap between germline ends came to 17 bases. CDR3 nucleotide sequence: TGCGCCAGCAGCCAAGGAGGAAACAGGGTAGGCGGCTACACCTTC. Amino acid sequence: CASSQGGNRVGGYTF.